This TCR beta chain came from a study of blood T cell repertoires in COVID-19. Across the whole study: T cells, B-cell-depleted T cells, or PBMCs supplied cDNA or gDNA.

The count of this clone is one. Germline trimming cut 3 bases from V and 3 bases from J; bases unmatched to any gene: 5. The CDR3 loop spans 14 amino acids. Germline loops: CDR1 SGHTA, CDR2 FQGNSA. The protocol was immunoSEQ multiplex PCR, while the TCRdb copy is restricted to in-frame clones and leaves out a portion. Of over 350,000 clones in the sample, 70% to 90% were seen once. Participant age was roughly 18 to 90 years, and participants resided in roughly 24 US areas. The source of this sequence is a young woman with acute COVID-19. The material sequenced was PBMCs or T cells enriched from blood (not recorded which). The chain joins TRBV7-2 to TRBJ2-7; 7 bases align to TRBD2. This CDR3 is CASSFFWTSYEQYF. The CDR3 nucleotides are TGTGCCAGCAGCTTTTTTTGGACTAGCTACGAGCAGTACTTC.